A selection of T cell receptor beta chains follows, all from one sample in a study of metastatic and nonmetastatic thyroid tumors. MiXCR re-clonotyped the PCR reads for TCRdb. The sample gives tens of thousands of clones, around 21% of which show up once; roughly 15% is in the top ten. Sequencing was performed on blood. The origin of the receptors is a female donor with papillary thyroid cancer or a benign thyroid nodule (not recorded which). Some clones in this sample may be carry-over from other donors' samples. The CDR3 runs from the conserved cysteine through the conserved F or W. D genes are given only for firm matches. Some rows have no size entry. The others give once, few or many, or a class for an expanded clone.

d_gene	abundance	v_gene	j_gene	CDR3nt	CDR3aa
NA	NA	TRBV20-1	TRBJ1-5	TGCAGTGCTAGAGATAGTAGAGTTTGGCAGGATAGCAATCAGCCCCAGCATTTT	CSARDSRVWQDSNQPQHF
NA	NA	TRBV5-4	TRBJ1-4	TGTGCCAGCAGTCCGCAGGGCAATAATGAAAAACTGTTTTTT	CASSPQGNNEKLFF
NA	medium-sized	TRBV6-1	TRBJ1-6	TGTGCCAGCAGTGAAGTCAGGTCGGGTTCACCCCTCCACTTT	CASSEVRSGSPLHF
NA	NA	TRBV6-1	TRBJ1-5	TGTGCCAGCAGTGACAGGATTTCGAGCAATCAGCCCCAGCATTTT	CASSDRISSNQPQHF
NA	NA	TRBV7-6	TRBJ2-2	TGTGCCAGCAGCCCTTATGCTAGCCGCCGGGGCACCGGGGAGCTGTTTTTT	CASSPYASRRGTGELFF
NA	many	TRBV7-3	TRBJ2-6	TGTGCCAGCAGCTTAACGGCGAGTCCTGGGGCCAACGTCCTGACTTTC	CASSLTASPGANVLTF
NA	many	TRBV20-1	TRBJ1-4	TGCAGTGCTAGAGATCGATTCGAGTTCACACAGGTTGGAAAACTGTTTTTT	CSARDRFEFTQVGKLFF
NA	NA	TRBV5-1	TRBJ2-7	TGCGCCAGCAGGGTGATGGGGGGAAACTACGAGCAGTACTTC	CASRVMGGNYEQYF
TRBD2	many	TRBV5-4	TRBJ2-5	TGTGCCAGCAGCTTGATACTAGCGGGAGTTGAGACCCAGTACTTC	CASSLILAGVETQYF
NA	many	TRBV19	TRBJ1-1	TGTGCCAGTAGTATACAGGCAGGGGAAGCTTTCTTT	CASSIQAGEAFF
NA	NA	TRBV2	TRBJ2-7	TGTGCCAGCAGACTACGGACAGACCTCGACTACGAGCAGTACTTC	CASRLRTDLDYEQYF
TRBD1	many	TRBV11-1	TRBJ2-3	TGTGCCAGCAGCTTAGAGGGGACAGCCCCCGCAGATACGCAGTATTTT	CASSLEGTAPADTQYF
NA	few	TRBV12-3/TRBV12-4	TRBJ1-5	TGTGCCAGCAGTTTAAGGTCGGAAGGTCCCAATCAGCCCCAGCATTTT	CASSLRSEGPNQPQHF
TRBD2	once	TRBV20-1	TRBJ2-1	TGCAGTGCTAGAGATAGAGGGGCTAGCGGGAGTTTTCGGACAATCAGTGAGCAGTTCTTC	CSARDRGASGSFRTISEQFF
NA	NA	TRBV6-2/TRBV6-3	TRBJ2-1	TGTGCCAGCAGTTCCGGACAGCCGTCCAACAATGAGCAGTTCTTC	CASSSGQPSNNEQFF
NA	few	TRBV20-1	TRBJ1-1	TGCAGTGCTCCCGGGACGGCCGGCACTGAAGCTTTCTTT	CSAPGTAGTEAFF
NA	many	TRBV29-1	TRBJ2-1	TGCAGCGCCCCTTTTAATCCTTACGACAATGAGCAGTTCTTC	CSAPFNPYDNEQFF
NA	medium-sized	TRBV10-3	TRBJ1-5	TGTGCCATCAGTGAGTCGAACGCTCAGCCCCAGCATTTT	CAISESNAQPQHF
NA	NA	TRBV11-2	TRBJ2-5	TGTGCCAGCAGCTCAACGGTAGGCCGGGAGACCCAGTACTTC	CASSSTVGRETQYF
NA	NA	TRBV5-1	TRBJ1-1	TGCGCCAGCAGCTTGGTGGGCAGGGTAGGGAACAGTGAAGATTTCTTT	CASSLVGRVGNSEDFF
NA	many	TRBV20-1	TRBJ2-1	TGCAGTGCTAGTAGGGTAGCTGGATGGGGTGAGCAGTTCTTC	CSASRVAGWGEQFF
NA	many	TRBV20-1	TRBJ2-2	TGCAGTGCTAGGGCGGACACCGGGGAGCTGTTTTTT	CSARADTGELFF